This is a list of T cell receptor beta chains from one sample in a study of T cells in Graves' hyperthyroidism and ophthalmopathy. In TCRdb, the multiplex PCR reads were re-called with MiXCR into one record per CDR3 protein. The table records around 520,000 distinct CDR3 sequences, approximately 25% of them present only once. Source material: blood. The source is a woman under 40 with Graves' ophthalmopathy. Both conserved end residues are part of each CDR3. Each record gives: clone size, V gene, D gene, J gene, CDR3 protein, CDR3 DNA. A D gene is named only where the DNA matches it firmly. Clone sizes are given selectively: once, few, many, or a class where the clone is expanded.

many	TRBV18	-	TRBJ1-1	CASFLRGGGADTEAFF	TGTGCCAGCTTTCTCCGAGGGGGTGGCGCGGACACTGAAGCTTTCTTT
many	TRBV5-4	-	TRBJ1-1	CASSFGVSNTEAFF	TGTGCCAGCAGCTTTGGGGTGTCGAACACTGAAGCTTTCTTT
many	TRBV20-1	-	TRBJ1-1	CSAQRRMNTEAFF	TGCAGTGCCCAACGTCGCATGAACACTGAAGCTTTCTTT
many	TRBV4-1	-	TRBJ1-2	CASSQEQGYGYTF	TGCGCCAGCAGCCAAGAACAGGGTTATGGCTACACCTTC
-	TRBV6-4	-	TRBJ2-7	CASSEYANPEQYF	TGTGCCAGCAGTGAGTACGCAAACCCCGAGCAGTACTTC
-	TRBV6-5	-	TRBJ1-3	CASSFTSSSGNTIYF	TGTGCCAGCAGTTTTACATCGAGCTCTGGAAACACCATATATTTT
-	TRBV12-3/TRBV12-4	-	TRBJ1-1	CASRPTSWESEAFF	TGTGCCAGCAGGCCGACCTCTTGGGAGTCTGAAGCTTTCTTT
few	TRBV7-6	-	TRBJ1-1	CASSTGLYTEAFF	TGTGCCAGCAGCACCGGACTGTACACTGAAGCTTTCTTT
-	TRBV6-1	-	TRBJ2-7	CASGLSYEQYF	TGTGCCAGCGGACTTTCCTACGAGCAGTACTTC
-	TRBV20-1	TRBD2	TRBJ2-7	CSARAAGGNYEQYF	TGCAGTGCTAGAGCAGCGGGAGGGAACTACGAGCAGTACTTC
few	TRBV3-1	-	TRBJ1-5	CASSRKAGPQHF	TGTGCCAGCAGCCGGAAGGCCGGTCCCCAGCATTTT
-	TRBV20-1	TRBD1	TRBJ1-1	CSATDRETEAFF	TGCAGTGCTACCGACAGGGAGACTGAAGCTTTCTTT
many	TRBV20-1	-	TRBJ1-2	CSAQPSGSYGYTF	TGCAGTGCCCAGCCCTCGGGTTCCTATGGCTACACCTTC
many	TRBV20-1	-	TRBJ2-7	CSARDLERGEQYF	TGCAGTGCTAGAGACCTAGAACGGGGCGAGCAGTACTTC
many	TRBV18	-	TRBJ1-5	CASSLRGVSNQPQHF	TGTGCCAGCTCACTCCGCGGGGTTAGCAATCAGCCCCAGCATTTT
many	TRBV5-1	-	TRBJ1-1	CASSREGVNTEAFF	TGCGCCAGCAGTCGGGAGGGGGTGAACACTGAAGCTTTCTTT
many	TRBV6-5	TRBD1	TRBJ1-1	CASSTYRGKTEAFF	TGTGCCAGCAGTACATACAGGGGGAAGACTGAAGCTTTCTTT
few	TRBV24-1	-	TRBJ2-7	CATSDSGTKAYEQYF	TGTGCCACCAGTGACTCCGGGACCAAAGCTTACGAACAGTACTTC
many	TRBV30	-	TRBJ1-5	CAWSPDSNQPQHF	TGTGCCTGGAGTCCTGACAGCAATCAGCCCCAGCATTTT
-	TRBV7-2	-	TRBJ2-5	CASSHPGAWETQYF	TGTGCCAGCAGCCACCCCGGGGCTTGGGAGACCCAGTACTTC
few	TRBV6-5	-	TRBJ2-7	CASSYRGTAYEQYF	TGTGCCAGCAGTTACCGGGGGACAGCCTACGAGCAGTACTTC
many	TRBV7-2	TRBD1	TRBJ2-7	CASSSTGQGIEQYF	TGTGCCAGCAGTTCAACGGGACAGGGGATCGAGCAGTACTTC
-	TRBV12-3/TRBV12-4	-	TRBJ1-1	CASSPDETIADTEAFF	TGTGCCAGCAGCCCAGATGAGACCATAGCGGACACTGAAGCTTTCTTT
many	TRBV24-1	-	TRBJ1-1	CATSDGGDLNTEAFF	TGTGCCACCAGTGATGGAGGGGACCTGAACACTGAAGCTTTCTTT
-	TRBV7-9	TRBD1	TRBJ2-7	CASRADRGRVYEQYF	TGTGCCAGCAGGGCGGACAGGGGGCGCGTCTACGAGCAGTACTTC
many	TRBV12-3/TRBV12-4	-	TRBJ1-5	CASSFGREQPQHF	TGTGCCAGCAGTTTTGGTAGGGAACAGCCCCAGCATTTT
few	TRBV27	-	TRBJ2-1	CASSSADANNEQFF	TGTGCCAGCAGTTCCGCGGATGCAAACAATGAGCAGTTCTTC
many	TRBV20-1	TRBD1	TRBJ2-7	CSAPRTGILSYEQYF	TGCAGTGCTCCTAGGACAGGGATACTATCCTACGAGCAGTACTTC
-	TRBV20-1	-	TRBJ2-5	CSATRDAQETQYF	TGCAGTGCTACCAGAGACGCCCAAGAGACCCAGTACTTC
many	TRBV20-1	TRBD2	TRBJ2-5	CSARKRGLAVQETQYF	TGCAGTGCTAGAAAAAGGGGACTAGCGGTGCAAGAGACCCAGTACTTC
many	TRBV30	-	TRBJ1-1	CAWCNGFQSAEAFF	TGTGCCTGGTGCAACGGCTTCCAAAGCGCTGAAGCTTTCTTT
few	TRBV9	-	TRBJ1-1	CASSEVPSPMNAFF	TGTGCCAGCAGCGAGGTCCCCTCCCCCATGAACGCTTTCTTT
few	TRBV6-1	-	TRBJ2-5	CASTHQTGVLETQYF	TGTGCCAGCACTCACCAGACGGGAGTCCTTGAGACCCAGTACTTC
-	TRBV27	-	TRBJ1-1	CASSQQLGGAQAFF	TGTGCCAGCAGTCAGCAGTTAGGCGGAGCCCAAGCTTTCTTT
many	TRBV30	-	TRBJ1-1	CAFRQAGNTEAFF	TGTGCCTTTCGACAGGCAGGGAACACTGAAGCTTTCTTT